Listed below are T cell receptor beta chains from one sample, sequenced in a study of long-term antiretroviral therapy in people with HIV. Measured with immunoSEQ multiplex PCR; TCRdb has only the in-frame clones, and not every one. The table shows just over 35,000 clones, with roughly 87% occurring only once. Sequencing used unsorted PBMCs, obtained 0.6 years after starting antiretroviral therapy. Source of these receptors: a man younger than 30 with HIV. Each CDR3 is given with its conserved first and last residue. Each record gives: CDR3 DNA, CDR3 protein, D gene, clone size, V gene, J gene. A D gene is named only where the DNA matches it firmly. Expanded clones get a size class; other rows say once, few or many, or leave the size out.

DNA: TGTGCCAGCAGCTTGGCGTGGGAGACCCAGTACTTC
CDR3: CASSLAWETQYF
D: -
size: -
V: TRBV7-2
J: TRBJ2-5

DNA: TGTGCCAGCAGCTCCGGGACGTCCAACTCCTACGAGCAGTACTTC
CDR3: CASSSGTSNSYEQYF
D: -
size: -
V: TRBV5-5
J: TRBJ2-7

DNA: TGCAGCGTTGCCGGACAGTCCATGAACACTGAAGCTTTCTTT
CDR3: CSVAGQSMNTEAFF
D: -
size: -
V: TRBV29-1
J: TRBJ1-1

DNA: TGTGCCAGCTCCCCCCGGAGTAGGAGTGCCGATGAGCAGTTCTTC
CDR3: CASSPRSRSADEQFF
D: -
size: -
V: TRBV18
J: TRBJ2-1

DNA: TGCGCCAGCCGTAACCTTAAGAGCTCCTACAATGAGCAGTTCTTC
CDR3: CASRNLKSSYNEQFF
D: -
size: -
V: TRBV5-1
J: TRBJ2-1

DNA: TGTGCCAGCAGTGTGACAGTGCCGTTCTTC
CDR3: CASSVTVPFF
D: -
size: -
V: TRBV6-1
J: TRBJ2-1

DNA: TGTGCCAGCAGTGAACGTTCAGGGGCTTTTAACTATGGCTACACCTTC
CDR3: CASSERSGAFNYGYTF
D: -
size: -
V: TRBV2
J: TRBJ1-2

DNA: TGTGCCAGCAGTTACGGGCAGTTAAGTGTCTCTGAAGCTTTCTTT
CDR3: CASSYGQLSVSEAFF
D: -
size: -
V: TRBV6-5
J: TRBJ1-1

DNA: TGTGCCAGCAGCTTACATCAAGGGATCGGGCTGTCTGGCTACACCTTC
CDR3: CASSLHQGIGLSGYTF
D: -
size: -
V: TRBV11-2
J: TRBJ1-2

DNA: TGTGCCAGCAGTCATACCGGGACGTCAGAAGCTTTCTTT
CDR3: CASSHTGTSEAFF
D: -
size: -
V: TRBV6-5
J: TRBJ1-1

DNA: TGCAGCGTAGGCTCCGGGACAGGGGTTCACGAGCAGTACTTC
CDR3: CSVGSGTGVHEQYF
D: TRBD1
size: -
V: TRBV29-1
J: TRBJ2-7

DNA: TGTGCCAGCAGCTTAGCAGAGACCCAGTACTTC
CDR3: CASSLAETQYF
D: -
size: once
V: TRBV7-2
J: TRBJ2-5

DNA: TGTGCCAGCGCACGGACCGGCAATGAGCAGTTCTTC
CDR3: CASARTGNEQFF
D: -
size: -
V: TRBV13
J: TRBJ2-1

DNA: TGTGCCAGTACCCGGGGACTAGCTGGAGGGGAGACCCAGTACTTC
CDR3: CASTRGLAGGETQYF
D: TRBD2
size: -
V: TRBV19
J: TRBJ2-5

DNA: TGTGCCAGCAGCGTAGAATTAGCGGGAGAGTTAGAGGAGCAGTTCTTC
CDR3: CASSVELAGELEEQFF
D: TRBD2
size: once
V: TRBV9
J: TRBJ2-1

DNA: TGTGCCAGTAGTATCAGGGGGCGCGGGACTGAAGCTTTCTTT
CDR3: CASSIRGRGTEAFF
D: TRBD1
size: -
V: TRBV19
J: TRBJ1-1

DNA: TGTGCCAGTAGTACTCACCGAGAAGCTTTCTTT
CDR3: CASSTHREAFF
D: -
size: -
V: TRBV19
J: TRBJ1-1

DNA: TGTGCCAGTAGTACGACTAGCGGCCCTTACAATGAGCAGTTCTTC
CDR3: CASSTTSGPYNEQFF
D: TRBD2
size: -
V: TRBV19
J: TRBJ2-1

DNA: TGTGCCAGCAGCCCCGGACCCAACCACTACGAGCAGTACTTC
CDR3: CASSPGPNHYEQYF
D: -
size: -
V: TRBV6-5
J: TRBJ2-7

DNA: TGTGCCAGCAGCAAGGGACTAGCCTACGAGCAGTACTTC
CDR3: CASSKGLAYEQYF
D: TRBD2
size: -
V: TRBV11-1
J: TRBJ2-7

DNA: TGTGCCAGCAGTTACGCAGGGGGCTATCGCGAAAAACTGTTTTTT
CDR3: CASSYAGGYREKLFF
D: TRBD1
size: -
V: TRBV6-5
J: TRBJ1-4

DNA: TGTGCCACCAGCAGCCAAAGCGGGATCTACGAGCAGTACTTC
CDR3: CATSSQSGIYEQYF
D: TRBD2
size: -
V: TRBV15
J: TRBJ2-7

DNA: TGTGCCAGTAGTTTTATCTACAATGAGCAGTTCTTC
CDR3: CASSFIYNEQFF
D: -
size: -
V: TRBV19
J: TRBJ2-1

DNA: TGCGCCAGCAGCCCCGCCCCCGGGACAGGGGACTACGAGCAGTACTTC
CDR3: CASSPAPGTGDYEQYF
D: TRBD1
size: -
V: TRBV5-1
J: TRBJ2-7

DNA: TGTGCCAGCAGTATCGGGACTAGCGGCCTACTTACGCAGTATTTT
CDR3: CASSIGTSGLLTQYF
D: TRBD2
size: -
V: TRBV28
J: TRBJ2-3

DNA: TGTGCCAGCAGCTTAGGTGTCAACAGGAACACCGGGGAGCTGTTTTTT
CDR3: CASSLGVNRNTGELFF
D: -
size: once
V: TRBV7-2
J: TRBJ2-2

DNA: TGCGCCAGCAGCCCGGAGGGACAGACCTACAATGAGCAGTTCTTC
CDR3: CASSPEGQTYNEQFF
D: -
size: -
V: TRBV5-1
J: TRBJ2-1

DNA: TGTGCCAGCAGTGAACAAGACGGCGCTCCCTACGAGCAGTACTTC
CDR3: CASSEQDGAPYEQYF
D: -
size: -
V: TRBV27
J: TRBJ2-7

DNA: TGCGCCAGCACCGGTTTGAGGGCGGGAGCGGTTGGTGGGACGCAGTATTTT
CDR3: CASTGLRAGAVGGTQYF
D: TRBD2
size: -
V: TRBV5-1
J: TRBJ2-3

DNA: TGTGCCAGCAGCTTAGTGGGGGGGCATCAAGAGACCCAGTACTTC
CDR3: CASSLVGGHQETQYF
D: -
size: -
V: TRBV7-2
J: TRBJ2-5

DNA: TGTGCCAGCAGCTTGGAGGTGGGCACCGGGGAGCTGTTTTTT
CDR3: CASSLEVGTGELFF
D: -
size: few
V: TRBV5-6
J: TRBJ2-2

DNA: TGTGCCAGCAGTTACCGAGGGGGCAGCTCCTACGAGCAGTACTTC
CDR3: CASSYRGGSSYEQYF
D: TRBD1
size: -
V: TRBV13
J: TRBJ2-7

DNA: TGTGCCAGCAGTTTGTCGCCAGACGGAGAGACCCAGTACTTC
CDR3: CASSLSPDGETQYF
D: -
size: -
V: TRBV27
J: TRBJ2-5

DNA: TGTGCCAGCAGTGAACGGCTAGCGGGAGGTGGCCATGAGCAGTTCTTC
CDR3: CASSERLAGGGHEQFF
D: TRBD2
size: -
V: TRBV2
J: TRBJ2-1

DNA: TGTGCCAGCAGCCGGCCGACTAGCTCGTACAATGAGCAGTTCTTC
CDR3: CASSRPTSSYNEQFF
D: TRBD2
size: -
V: TRBV5-4
J: TRBJ2-1

DNA: TGTGCCAGCAGCGGGGGACTAGCGGGAGTCCTCAGCACAGATACGCAGTATTTT
CDR3: CASSGGLAGVLSTDTQYF
D: TRBD2
size: -
V: TRBV9
J: TRBJ2-3

DNA: TGTGCCAGCAGCCCTGGGACAGGGGCTAGAAACATTCAGTACTTC
CDR3: CASSPGTGARNIQYF
D: TRBD1
size: -
V: TRBV11-3
J: TRBJ2-4

DNA: TGTGCCAGCAGATTTGGGACAGGGAACACCGGGGAGCTGTTTTTT
CDR3: CASRFGTGNTGELFF
D: TRBD1
size: -
V: TRBV11-1
J: TRBJ2-2

DNA: TGTGCCAGCAGCCCGACCGGGACAGCCGGAAATCAGCCCCAGCATTTT
CDR3: CASSPTGTAGNQPQHF
D: TRBD1
size: -
V: TRBV7-9
J: TRBJ1-5

DNA: TGTGCCAGCAGCCTCTACACAGATACGCAGTATTTT
CDR3: CASSLYTDTQYF
D: -
size: -
V: TRBV7-2
J: TRBJ2-3

DNA: TGCGCCAGCAGCTTGAGTTGGACCTACCCCTCCGGGGAGCTGTTTTTT
CDR3: CASSLSWTYPSGELFF
D: -
size: -
V: TRBV5-1
J: TRBJ2-2

DNA: TGTGCCAGCCGGGCTAGGTCCTACAATGAGCAGTTCTTC
CDR3: CASRARSYNEQFF
D: -
size: -
V: TRBV2
J: TRBJ2-1

DNA: TGTGCCAGCAGTTCCCATCAGGGATGGGAATACGAGCAGTACTTC
CDR3: CASSSHQGWEYEQYF
D: -
size: -
V: TRBV27
J: TRBJ2-7

DNA: TGTGCCAGCAGCCGTGACAGGAATGGCTACACCTTC
CDR3: CASSRDRNGYTF
D: -
size: -
V: TRBV6-5
J: TRBJ1-2

DNA: TGTGCCAGCAGTTTGAGATCAGGGGGTACGTCCTACGAGCAGTACTTC
CDR3: CASSLRSGGTSYEQYF
D: TRBD1
size: -
V: TRBV28
J: TRBJ2-7

DNA: TGTGCCAGCAGGCCCTCGACTGGTGCAACTAATGAAAAACTGTTTTTT
CDR3: CASRPSTGATNEKLFF
D: -
size: -
V: TRBV25-1
J: TRBJ1-4

DNA: TGTGCCATCAGTGACGGGACTAGCGGGAGCCTAGAACTCACAGATACGCAGTATTTT
CDR3: CAISDGTSGSLELTDTQYF
D: TRBD2
size: -
V: TRBV10-3
J: TRBJ2-3

DNA: TGCAGCGTTGAAGAAGCGGGAGGTACCTACGAGCAGTACTTC
CDR3: CSVEEAGGTYEQYF
D: TRBD2
size: -
V: TRBV29-1
J: TRBJ2-7

DNA: TGTGCCAGCAGCCCCCGTGGGGCGACTGAGCAGTTCTTC
CDR3: CASSPRGATEQFF
D: -
size: -
V: TRBV14
J: TRBJ2-1

DNA: TGTGCCAGTAGTAAAGGGCAGCCGAATCAGCCCCAGCATTTT
CDR3: CASSKGQPNQPQHF
D: -
size: -
V: TRBV19
J: TRBJ1-5

DNA: TGTGCCAGCAGTTTAACAGGGGAATCGGAAAAACTGTTTTTT
CDR3: CASSLTGESEKLFF
D: TRBD1
size: -
V: TRBV7-6
J: TRBJ1-4

DNA: TGTGCCAGTATGACGATCGACAGGGTGAATCAGCCCCAGCATTTT
CDR3: CASMTIDRVNQPQHF
D: TRBD1
size: few
V: TRBV19
J: TRBJ1-5

DNA: TGCGCCAGCAGCCTTGGGCCGGGAGGGGCCAACGTCCTGACTTTC
CDR3: CASSLGPGGANVLTF
D: -
size: once
V: TRBV5-1
J: TRBJ2-6

DNA: TGTGCCATCAGTGAAGGGTCCGGCCTTGAGACCCAGTACTTC
CDR3: CAISEGSGLETQYF
D: -
size: -
V: TRBV10-3
J: TRBJ2-5